A single sample gave rise to the 18 T cell receptor beta chains below, sequenced in a study of molecular identifiers for immune sequencing clone quantification (dated by TCRdb to between 2017 and 2018). To prepare the library, PCR was applied. The data were produced on a NextSeq 500. TCRdb ran its own pipeline on the public reads, namely fastp trimming at Q25 and MiXCR clone calling, and kept in-frame beta chains. One record per CDR3 amino acid sequence lists the most common genes and DNA. In this sample the table shows under 800,000 distinct CDR3 sequences, around 25% of which occur a single time. The top ten clones comprise roughly 0.83% of the sample. Source material: naive CD8+ T cells from blood, with Jurkat cell RNA spiked in. The sample's cell subset or site label, decoded: FACS-sorted CD8+CD4-CCR7+CD45RA+ naive T cells. These receptors were taken from a human donor in good health. Some libraries in this study had Jurkat cell RNA spiked in.

This clonotype occurred many times. CDR3 amino acids: CASSPPGSPGNTIYF. In DNA, the CDR3 is TGTGCCAGCAGCCCTCCAGGGTCCCCTGGAAACACCATATATTTT. This rearrangement joins TRBV5-4 to TRBJ1-3; D might be TRBD1 (5 bases). The CDR3 spans 15 residues. CDR1 SGHNT and CDR2 YYREEE come from the germline V gene (reference sequence). Trimming pared 4 bases from V and 2 bases from J, leaving 13 bases between.

This clonotype was seen only a few times. This sequence joins TRBV27 and TRBJ2-7, with 7 positions matching TRBD2. The junction had 7 bases not matched to a gene; V was cut back by 5 bases and J by 0 bases. The CDR3 covers 15 residues. The germline gives CDR1 MNHEY, CDR2 SMNVEV (reference sequence). The CDR3 nucleotides are TGTGCCAGCAGTCAACTAGCGACACCCTCCTACGAGCAGTACTTC. Residues: CASSQLATPSYEQYF.

The chain is built from TRBV2 and TRBJ1-2, with D possibly matching TRBD1 (5 bases). This CDR3 has 13 residues. V was trimmed by 11 bases and J by 2 bases, leaving 15 bases between them. In germline, CDR1 is SNHLY, CDR2 FYNNEI. CDR3 DNA: TGTGCCGGCCCGATGGGGGGGAACTATGGCTACACCTTC. Protein product: CAGPMGGNYGYTF.

This clonotype occurred a few times. The chain joins TRBV28 to TRBJ2-3, with D perhaps being TRBD1 or TRBD2 (5 bases each). The ends were cut back, 6 bases at V and 0 bases at J, with 10 bases in the middle. In germline, CDR1 is MDHEN, CDR2 SYDVKM. The CDR3 sequence is 14 residues long. DNA of the CDR3: TGTGCCAGCAGGGGGGTGGGGAGCACAGATACGCAGTATTTT. Amino acids: CASRGVGSTDTQYF. The full variable domain, completed using reference TRBV28 and TRBJ2-3, is DVKVTQSSRYLVKRTGEKVFLECVQDMDHENMFWYRQDPGLGLRLIYFSYDVKMKEKGDIPEGYSVSREKKERFSLILESASTNQTSMYLCASRGVGSTDTQYFGPGTRLTVL.

This clonotype was recorded at least ten times. V usage is TRBV12-3 or TRBV12-4 and J usage is TRBJ2-3; D not resolved. This CDR3 contains 12 residues. Trimming left V 7 bases short and J 4 bases short, with 9 bases between. CDR3 sequence: CASTFPSDTQYF. In nucleotides, the CDR3 is TGTGCCAGCACATTCCCTTCAGATACGCAGTATTTT.

V and J are TRBV7-8 and TRBJ2-3, with D perhaps TRBD2 (6 bases). This CDR3 region has 17 residues. The ends were cut back, 1 base at V and 4 bases at J, with 18 bases in the middle. Looked up from germline, CDR1 is SGHVS and CDR2 is FQNEAQ. The CDR3 bases are TGTGCCAGCAGCTTAGGAGAAACGATTCTAGCGTCAGATACGCAGTATTTT. Its translation is CASSLGETILASDTQYF.

This clonotype was observed many times. This sequence joins TRBV5-6 and TRBJ2-1; 8 nucleotides match TRBD2. V gave up 4 bases and J gave up 0 bases; unmatched junction bases: 3. This CDR3 contains 15 residues. Germline V lookup: CDR1 SGHDT, CDR2 YYEEEE. The CDR3 bases are TGTGCCAGCAGCACAGCGGGGGCCTCCTACAATGAGCAGTTCTTC. As protein: CASSTAGASYNEQFF.

The CDR3 reads CATSVAGENTGELFF. Written as DNA, the CDR3 is TGTGCCACCAGTGTCGCAGGAGAGAACACCGGGGAGCTGTTTTTT. The chain combines TRBV24-1 with TRBJ2-2, with unresolved D. V was cut by 5 bases and J by 1 base, with 10 bases left in between. The CDR3 covers 15 residues. CDR1 is KGHDR and CDR2 is SFDVKD in the germline V gene.

A few counts support this clonotype. J is TRBJ2-5 and V is TRBV4-3; D is tentatively TRBD1 or TRBD2 (6 bases each). The CDR3 contains 17 residues. CDR1 is LGHNA and CDR2 is YSLEER in the germline V gene. Between the trimmed V and J ends, which lost 0 bases and 4 bases, there was a span of 18 bases. The CDR3 nucleotides are TGCGCCAGCAGCCAAGAAAGGCGAGGGGGGCCTTTAGAGACCCAGTACTTC. It yields the protein CASSQERRGGPLETQYF.

This chain links TRBV28 with TRBJ2-3, with a weak D call TRBD2 (5 bases). CDR1 and CDR2 from the germline V gene are MDHEN and SYDVKM. The CDR3 has 15 amino acids. Deletions cut 4 bases from V and 3 bases from J, with 14 bases between. CDR3 in amino acids: CASSSGEGGTDTQYF. DNA for the CDR3: TGTGCCAGCAGTTCCGGCGAGGGTGGGACAGATACGCAGTATTTT. Combining the CDR3 with reference TRBV28 and TRBJ2-3 gives the whole variable domain DVKVTQSSRYLVKRTGEKVFLECVQDMDHENMFWYRQDPGLGLRLIYFSYDVKMKEKGDIPEGYSVSREKKERFSLILESASTNQTSMYLCASSSGEGGTDTQYFGPGTRLTVL.

This clonotype appeared a few times. The chain has TRBV6-6 and TRBJ2-1, with 10 bases aligning to TRBD2. There are 16 residues in the CDR3. Germline V gene lookup returns CDR1 MNHNY and CDR2 SVGAGI (reference sequence). V gave up 6 bases and J gave up 9 bases; unmatched junction bases: 14. Here the CDR3 DNA reads TGTGCCAGCAGCCCGCTGAGGCTAGCGGGAGACGTTGAGCAGTTCTTC. It yields the protein CASSPLRLAGDVEQFF.

This clonotype has at least ten counts. This chain connects TRBV27 to TRBJ1-4, with TRBD1 matching 7 bases. Per the germline V gene, CDR1 is MNHEY and CDR2 is SMNVEV (reference sequence). The CDR3 consists of 16 residues. The ends lost 8 bases at V and 10 bases at J; junction bases unmatched: 19. CDR3 nucleotide sequence: TGTGCCAGCCTGAAATCAGGGGGGGCTAAGGATGGAAAACTGTTTTTT. Translated: CASLKSGGAKDGKLFF.

This clonotype was seen more than once but under ten times. This sequence may be a read error, since a much larger clone differs from it by one base. Written as DNA, the CDR3 is TGTGCCAGCGGTCGGGGAGCAAATCAGCCCCAGCATTTT. It encodes CASGRGANQPQHF. The rearrangement links TRBV12-3 or TRBV12-4 to TRBJ1-5; unclear D gene. There are 13 residues in the CDR3. V lost 8 bases and J 4 bases, leaving 12 bases between the germline ends.

Many counts were recorded for this clonotype. The genes are TRBV11-2 and TRBJ2-4; D perhaps matches TRBD2 (5 bases). The V end lost 8 bases, the J end lost 3 bases, and 8 bases lay between the germline ends. Per germline, CDR1 SGHAT and CDR2 FQNNGV. The CDR3 has 12 residues. The CDR3 spells CASVGIKNIQYF. Here the CDR3 DNA reads TGTGCCAGCGTCGGGATCAAAAACATTCAGTACTTC.

The V and J genes are TRBV20-1 and TRBJ2-4; possibly TRBD1 or TRBD2 for D (5 bases each). Trimming cost V 6 bases and J 6 bases, with 15 bases left between them. The CDR3 runs to 13 residues. The germline CDR1 and CDR2 sequences are DFQATT and SNEGSKA (reference sequence). The CDR3 here is CSASLGELNIQYF. CDR3 sequence (DNA): TGCAGTGCCTCATTGGGGGAGTTAAACATTCAGTACTTC.

This clonotype was seen a handful of times. The V and J genes are TRBV7-9 and TRBJ2-1, with D uncertain. Trimming left V 0 bases short and J 6 bases short, with 15 bases between. Germline V gene data show CDR1 as SEHNR and CDR2 as FQNEAQ (reference sequence). The CDR3 has 16 amino acids. CDR3 sequence: CASSLASASLANEQFF. CDR3 DNA: TGTGCCAGCAGCTTAGCGTCCGCATCCTTGGCCAATGAGCAGTTCTTC. Full variable domain (rest looked up from reference TRBV7-9 and TRBJ2-1): DTGVSQNPRHKITKRGQNVTFRCDPISEHNRLYWYRQTLGQGPEFLTYFQNEAQLEKSRLLSDRFSAERPKGSFSTLEIQRTEQGDSAMYLCASSLASASLANEQFFGPGTRLTVL.

The gene calls are TRBV12-3 or TRBV12-4 and TRBJ2-7, with a tentative D call TRBD2 (5 bases). Deletions cut 3 bases from V and 6 bases from J, with 9 bases between. The CDR3 extends over 12 amino acids. In nucleotides, the CDR3 is TGTGCCAGCAGTTTTAGCGTAGTCGAGCAGTACTTC. This translates into CASSFSVVEQYF.

This chain uses TRBV6-5 with TRBJ2-7; TRBD2 is a possible D gene (7 bases). There are 14 residues in the CDR3. The germline V gene has CDR1 MNHEY and CDR2 SVGAGI. V lost 0 bases to trimming and J lost 6 bases, with 12 bases between them. Here the CDR3 reads CASSYSGGLLEQYF. CDR3 nucleotide sequence: TGTGCCAGCAGTTACTCGGGGGGGCTTCTCGAGCAGTACTTC.